This T cell receptor beta chain came from a study of OX40 agonist ivuxolimab in advanced cancers. Study-wide background: Patients were dosed intravenously with ivuxolimab at 0.01 to 10 mg/kg every 2 weeks. Three patients showed partial responses: one hepatocellular carcinoma and two cutaneous melanoma cases. The study, taken as a whole, reports: Researchers report that CD8+ T cells had, on average, more expanded clones than CD4+.

Germline trimming cut 2 bases from V and 5 bases from J; bases unmatched to any gene: 15. Germline V gene lookup returns CDR1 SGHVS and CDR2 FQNEAQ. The CDR3 sequence is 17 residues long. With respect to this clone: The antigen is unknown.

The method was immunoSEQ multiplex PCR; TCRdb's version includes in-frame clones alone and lacks a portion of them. The sample carries 90,000 to 100,000 clones, 75% to 90% recorded once. The sample consisted of CD4+ or CD8+ T cells sorted from blood, taken in a trial of the OX40 agonist ivuxolimab. The chain is built from TRBV7-8 and TRBJ2-7; 7 nucleotides line up with TRBD2. The TCR originated in an adult with an advanced solid tumor such as melanoma, head and neck, liver or kidney cancer. The CDR3 spells CASSLIISPAGEHEQYF. Written as DNA, the CDR3 is TGTGCCAGCAGCTTAATTATCTCGCCCGCGGGAGAACACGAGCAGTACTTC.